Listed here are 22 T cell receptor beta chains from one sample, sequenced in a study of early T cells in non-severe SARS-CoV-2 infection. TCRdb reprocessed the 5' RACE reads via MiXCR and lists one record per CDR3 protein. The table records roughly 99,000 distinct CDR3 sequences, 12% of them present only once. Source: whole blood, taken at baseline. These receptor sequences come from an adult who was a healthcare worker with PCR-confirmed SARS-CoV-2 infection or an uninfected control (not recorded which).

This clonotype was detected ten times or more. This chain links TRBV7-6 with TRBJ1-3, with 10 positions matching TRBD1. J gave up 4 bases and V 4 bases, and 4 bases lay outside the gene matches. The CDR3 loop spans 15 amino acids. Germline V CDR1 and CDR2: SGHVS, FNYEAQ. CDR3 in DNA: TGTGCCAGCAGCTCGGGACAGGGGACAGGAAACACCATATATTTT. It encodes CASSSGQGTGNTIYF.

This clonotype was detected a few times. The chain uses TRBV19 and TRBJ2-7; D is possibly TRBD2 (5 bases). Deletions cut 0 bases from V and 2 bases from J, with 14 bases between. Germline V gives CDR1 LNHDA, CDR2 SQIVND (reference sequence). The CDR3 is made up of 16 amino acids. The CDR3 reads CASSIDRRDPPYEQYF. In DNA form, the CDR3 reads TGTGCCAGTAGTATAGACCGACGGGATCCCCCCTACGAGCAGTACTTC.

The chain carries TRBV11-2 and TRBJ2-7; possibly TRBD1 for D (5 bases). The V end lost 1 base, the J end lost 3 bases, and 19 bases lay between the germline ends. Germline V lookup: CDR1 SGHAT, CDR2 FQNNGV. The CDR3 is 17 amino acids. The CDR3 sequence is CASSLAPLVGAFYEQYF. The CDR3 coding sequence is TGTGCCAGCAGCTTAGCCCCTCTGGTAGGGGCCTTCTACGAGCAGTACTTC. The full variable domain, with the rest looked up from reference TRBV11-2 and TRBJ2-7, is EAGVAQSPRYKIIEKRQSVAFWCNPISGHATLYWYQQILGQGPKLLIQFQNNGVVDDSQLPKDRFSAERLKGVDSTLKIQPAKLEDSAVYLCASSLAPLVGAFYEQYFGPGTRLTVT.

This clonotype showed up just a few times. The rearrangement joins TRBV6-5 to TRBJ2-1; D ambiguous. There are 11 residues in the CDR3. V shed 1 base and J shed 9 bases, with 4 bases lying between them. CDR1 and CDR2 from the germline V gene are MNHEY and SVGAGI. CDR3 amino acids: CASSYWGEQFF. Here the CDR3 DNA reads TGTGCCAGCAGTTACTGGGGTGAGCAGTTCTTC.

This clonotype was detected only a few times. The chain links TRBV20-1 to TRBJ2-6, with TRBD1 as a possible D gene (5 bases). Germline V gene data show CDR1 as DFQATT and CDR2 as SNEGSKA (reference sequence). The CDR3 is made up of 16 amino acids. V was trimmed by 6 bases and J by 0 bases, leaving 15 bases between them. As DNA, the CDR3 is TGCAGTGCCCCCATGGGGCAGTTCTCTGGGGCCAACGTCCTGACTTTC. Amino acid sequence: CSAPMGQFSGANVLTF.

The chain employs TRBV6-5 and TRBJ1-1; 8 bases are a match to TRBD1. Per the germline V gene, CDR1 is MNHEY and CDR2 is SVGAGI. Trimming at V came to 6 bases and at J to 4 bases, leaving 7 bases not matched to a gene. The CDR3 is 14 residues long. Here the CDR3 DNA reads TGTGCCAGCAGACCTCCTACAGGGGGCACTGAAGCTTTCTTT. Its translation is CASRPPTGGTEAFF.

This clonotype was counted many times. This chain connects TRBV19 to TRBJ2-4; 10 nucleotides line up with TRBD1. Germline trimming cut 1 base from V and 3 bases from J; bases unmatched to any gene: 12. Germline loops: CDR1 LNHDA, CDR2 SQIVND (reference sequence). The CDR3 contains 19 residues. The CDR3 reads CASSIGGAETGGYKNIQYF. The CDR3 DNA reads as TGTGCCAGTAGTATAGGTGGAGCTGAGACAGGGGGCTACAAAAACATTCAGTACTTC.

This rearrangement joins TRBV4-1 to TRBJ1-1; possibly TRBD1 for D (6 bases). The CDR3 consists of 12 residues. Germline CDR1 and CDR2: MGHRA and YSYEKL. Trimming removed 0 bases from V and 8 bases from J, with 7 bases in between. The CDR3 coding sequence is TGCGCCAGCAGCCAAGAAGACAGGGAAGCTTTCTTT. It is translated as CASSQEDREAFF.

In its sample, this clonotype was seen a few times. The V gene is TRBV20-1, the J gene TRBJ2-7; D unresolved. The ends were cut back, 3 bases at V and 0 bases at J, with 6 bases in the middle. The germline gives CDR1 DFQATT, CDR2 SNEGSKA (reference sequence). There are 12 residues in the CDR3. CDR3 sequence: CSARGSSYEQYF. CDR3 coding DNA: TGCAGTGCTAGGGGCAGCTCCTACGAGCAGTACTTC.

In this sample, this clonotype turned up a few times. The gene calls are TRBV7-9 and TRBJ2-2; D gene unclear. Germline V gene sequence: CDR1 SEHNR, CDR2 FQNEAQ (reference sequence). Trimming pared 3 bases from V and 6 bases from J, leaving 11 bases between. CDR3 length: 14 residues. The DNA for the CDR3 is TGTGCCAGCAGCTTTGGCTCTCCTCCCGGGGAGCTGTTTTTT. Translated, it gives CASSFGSPPGELFF.

This chain joins TRBV28 and TRBJ1-5; D is possibly TRBD1 (6 bases). Looked up from germline, CDR1 is MDHEN and CDR2 is SYDVKM. Trimming removed 7 bases at V and 2 bases at J, with 18 bases between. CDR3 size: 16 residues. The CDR3 region has the DNA TGTGCCAGCAACCCAACGAAGAACAGGGGCAATCAGCCCCAGCATTTT. It encodes CASNPTKNRGNQPQHF.

There are a few counts of this clonotype. The V and J genes are TRBV5-6 and TRBJ2-7; 8 nucleotides align to TRBD1. The CDR3 is 13 residues long. CDR1 is SGHDT and CDR2 is YYEEEE in the germline V gene. V was pared by 0 bases and J by 7 bases, with 3 bases of the junction left unmatched. The CDR3 coding sequence is TGTGCCAGCAGCTTGGCCGGGGACAGGGAGCAGTACTTC. Protein sequence: CASSLAGDREQYF.

The chain has TRBV11-2 and TRBJ2-2; the D gene is possibly TRBD1 (5 bases). V dropped 0 bases and J dropped 12 bases, with 14 bases sitting between them. Germline values: CDR1 SGHAT, CDR2 FQNNGV. CDR3 length: 14 amino acids. Written as DNA, the CDR3 is TGTGCCAGCAGCTTAGATCGTGGCAGGGCTCAGCTGTTTTTT. Its protein product is CASSLDRGRAQLFF.

This clonotype was picked up a small number of times. The gene calls are TRBV29-1 and TRBJ1-2; TRBD1 might be the D (6 bases). The CDR3 is made up of 12 amino acids. V was shortened by 4 bases and J by 7 bases, with 13 bases between the two germline ends. CDR1 SQVTM and CDR2 ANQGSEA come from the germline V gene. The DNA of the CDR3 is TGCAGCGTTGCACGGGGGCTCCTTGGCTACACCTTC. As protein: CSVARGLLGYTF.

This clonotype was counted between two and nine times. V gene TRBV25-1 combines with J gene TRBJ2-5, with 11 bases aligning to TRBD2. This CDR3 comprises 16 residues. In germline, CDR1 is MGHDK, CDR2 SYGVNS. V lost 7 bases, J lost 7 bases, and 14 bases stayed unmatched. The DNA for the CDR3 is TGTGCCAGCATGCCTCCGACTAGCGGGATGAGTGGGACCCAGTACTTC. It specifies CASMPPTSGMSGTQYF.

The CDR3 reads CASSQSGQRGYTF. The CDR3 DNA reads as TGTGCCAGCAGTCAATCTGGACAGCGAGGCTACACCTTC. The genes are TRBV6-5 and TRBJ1-2; possible D gene TRBD1, 6 bases. From germline, CDR1 is MNHEY and CDR2 SVGAGI. CDR3 size: 13 residues. V was shortened by 5 bases and J by 8 bases, with 15 bases between the two germline ends.

In its sample, this clonotype was seen many times. CDR3 sequence (DNA): TGTGCCAGCAGCTTTTCGGACAGCGACAATCAGCCCCAGCATTTT. As protein: CASSFSDSDNQPQHF. V gene TRBV11-2 combines with J gene TRBJ1-5, with D tentatively TRBD1 (6 bases). V lost 3 bases, J lost 3 bases, and 12 bases lay in between. The CDR3 is made up of 15 amino acids. Per germline, CDR1 SGHAT and CDR2 FQNNGV.

The chain is built from TRBV29-1 and TRBJ2-7; D uncertain. The CDR3 has 10 amino acids. V lost 8 bases, J lost 3 bases, and 8 bases lay in between. Germline CDR1 is SQVTM and CDR2 is ANQGSEA. The CDR3 region is CSSPGYEQYF. DNA for the CDR3: TGCAGCTCCCCGGGCTACGAGCAGTACTTC.

This clonotype appeared a few times. This sequence joins TRBV19 and TRBJ2-5; 7 positions agree with TRBD1. After removal of 5 bases from V and 4 bases from J, the junction contained 7 bases not matched to a gene. Looked up from germline, CDR1 is LNHDA and CDR2 is SQIVND (reference sequence). CDR3 length equals 14 residues. Here the CDR3 reads CASSARDRTETQYF. The CDR3, as DNA: TGTGCCAGTAGTGCAAGGGACAGAACAGAGACCCAGTACTTC.

V is TRBV7-9 and J is TRBJ2-5; 7 bases align to TRBD1. The CDR3 is 14 amino acids. The germline V gene encodes CDR1 SEHNR and CDR2 FQNEAQ (reference sequence). With V trimmed by 1 base and J by 5 bases, 4 bases remained unmatched. CDR3 amino acids: CASSLEGTVETQYF. The CDR3 DNA reads as TGTGCCAGCAGCTTAGAGGGGACAGTTGAGACCCAGTACTTC.

V usage is TRBV19 and J usage is TRBJ1-2; maybe TRBD1 (5 bases). This CDR3 region has 14 residues. Germline CDR1 reads LNHDA; CDR2 reads SQIVND (reference sequence). Trimming cost V 5 bases and J 7 bases, with 17 bases left between them. Here the CDR3 DNA reads TGTGCCAGTAGTCAAAACTTCGGGGGAATTGGCTACACCTTC. Its protein product is CASSQNFGGIGYTF.

The chain carries TRBV9 and TRBJ1-1, with D hard to call. V lost 3 bases to trimming and J lost 2 bases, with 14 bases between them. The CDR3 contains 15 residues. In germline, CDR1 is SGDLS, CDR2 YYNGEE. This CDR3 is CASSADGSLNTEAFF. The CDR3 region has the DNA TGTGCCAGCAGCGCGGACGGATCTTTAAACACTGAAGCTTTCTTT. Supplemented by reference TRBV9 and TRBJ1-1, the full variable domain reads DSGVTQTPKHLITATGQRVTLRCSPRSGDLSVYWYQQSLDQGLQFLIQYYNGEERAKGNILERFSAQQFPDLHSELNLSSLELGDSALYFCASSADGSLNTEAFFGQGTRLTVV.